These 17 T cell receptor beta chains share one sample of origin, sequenced in a study of Graves' ophthalmopathy and Graves' hyperthyroidism. Transcripts of RNA were the source for amplifying TCR beta CDR3 regions. The workflow started with a first-round RT-PCR run with HTBI primers and then moved on to a second-round multiplex PCR. One entry per CDR3 protein, called by TCRdb with MiXCR from the multiplex PCR reads. This repertoire shows over 650,000 distinct CDR3 sequences, under 50% found once; its top ten account for more than 2.5%. Sequencing was done on a sample of peripheral blood. Every receptor here comes from an adult man with Graves' ophthalmopathy.

The chain links TRBV10-3 to TRBJ2-7; 8 bases fit TRBD1. CDR1 is ENHRY and CDR2 is SYGVKD in the germline V gene. The CDR3 totals 13 residues. Losses at the gene ends were 10 bases for V and 2 bases for J; bases not matched to a gene: 7. The DNA of the CDR3 is TGTGCCACCGGGACAGGTCGAACCTACGAGCAGTACTTC. Its translation is CATGTGRTYEQYF.

The table lists this clonotype with many counts. The chain recombines TRBV5-1 with TRBJ1-6, with TRBD1 matching over 12 bases. V was pared by 3 bases and J by 7 bases, with 5 bases of the junction left unmatched. The CDR3 length is 16 residues. Germline assignment: CDR1 SGHRS and CDR2 YFSETQ. CDR3 region: CASSWGDRGQNSPLHF. CDR3 nucleotides: TGCGCCAGCAGCTGGGGGGACAGGGGGCAGAATTCACCCCTCCACTTT.

The CDR3 DNA follows: TGCGCCAGCAGCTCCGGGGGCTGGAACACCGGGGAGCTGTTTTTT. Protein sequence: CASSSGGWNTGELFF. V gene TRBV5-1 combines with J gene TRBJ2-2; D might be TRBD1 or TRBD2, each matching 6 bases. This CDR3 region has 15 residues. Germline V gene sequence: CDR1 SGHRS, CDR2 YFSETQ. V lost 3 bases to trimming and J lost 1 base, with 10 bases between them.

Concerning this clonotype itself: This may arise from a read error, as a much more abundant clone is one base away. This chain uses TRBV10-3 with TRBJ1-2, with 9 bases identical to TRBD1. The germline gives CDR1 ENHRY, CDR2 SYGVKD. Trimming removed 8 bases from V and 8 bases from J; junction bases left unmatched: 12. This CDR3 is built from 14 residues. CDR3 protein: CAIGDGTGSYGYTF. The CDR3 DNA reads as TGTGCCATCGGAGACGGGACAGGGTCTTACGGCTACACCTTC.

This clonotype was seen only once. The chain carries TRBV25-1 and TRBJ1-6; 8 bases are shared with TRBD1. The CDR3 spans 14 residues. Trimming took 7 bases from V and 6 from J; bases not matched to a gene: 5. Germline V gene sequence: CDR1 MGHDK, CDR2 SYGVNS. The CDR3 DNA sequence: TGTGCCAGCAAAGGACAGGGACCTAATTCACCCCTCCACTTT. Protein product: CASKGQGPNSPLHF.

This clonotype was detected ten times or more. CDR3 DNA: TGCAGTGCAGAAGGGTGGATGAACACTGAAGCTTTCTTT. As protein: CSAEGWMNTEAFF. V and J are TRBV20-1 and TRBJ1-1; no reliable D call. The CDR3 has 13 amino acids. Germline V gene sequence: CDR1 DFQATT, CDR2 SNEGSKA (reference sequence). V lost 6 bases, J lost 0 bases, and 11 bases lay in between.

The rearrangement joins TRBV7-9 to TRBJ1-1; D might be TRBD1 (5 bases). V gave up 3 bases and J gave up 5 bases, with 13 bases separating them. The CDR3 is made up of 14 amino acids. The germline V gene encodes CDR1 SEHNR and CDR2 FQNEAQ (reference sequence). CDR3 coding DNA: TGTGCCAGCAGCTTGCAAGCAGGGAGGACTGAAGCTTTCTTT. This gives the protein CASSLQAGRTEAFF.

This clonotype came up a few times. The chain is built from TRBV5-4 and TRBJ2-7; TRBD1 aligns across 12 bases. Germline V gene lookup returns CDR1 SGHNT and CDR2 YYREEE (reference sequence). The trim removed 4 bases at V and 3 bases at J, leaving 5 bases unmatched. CDR3 length equals 15 residues. CDR3 sequence: CASSNRDRGHYEQYF. CDR3 DNA: TGTGCCAGCAGCAACCGGGACAGGGGGCACTACGAGCAGTACTTC.

V is TRBV5-1 and J is TRBJ1-1; D possibly corresponds to TRBD1 (6 bases). The V gene lost 3 bases and the J gene lost 4 bases, with 13 bases spanning the gap. CDR3 size: 14 residues. Germline lookup yields CDR1 SGHRS and CDR2 YFSETQ. The CDR3 DNA sequence: TGCGCCAGCAGCTCACAGGGTTCCGGCACTGAAGCTTTCTTT. This encodes CASSSQGSGTEAFF.

Remarks on this clonotype: This may stem from a read error, because a much larger clone lies one nucleotide away. This chain links TRBV5-1 with TRBJ2-7; D gene unclear. The V gene's germline CDR1 is SGHRS and CDR2 YFSETQ. CDR3 length: 15 residues. Trimming left V 2 bases short and J 5 bases short, with 17 bases between. CDR3 amino acids: CASSFSPSGRDEQYF. The DNA for the CDR3 is TGCGCCAGCAGCTTCAGTCCATCCGGGCGCGACGAGCAGTACTTC.

The chain carries TRBV7-2 and TRBJ2-5, with TRBD2 matching 12 bases. In germline, CDR1 is SGHTA, CDR2 FQGNSA. The V segment lost 3 bases and the J segment 0 bases; nucleotides outside the gene matches: 2. This CDR3 is built from 16 residues. CDR3 amino acids: CASSFLAGGYQETQYF. CDR3 sequence (DNA): TGTGCCAGCAGCTTCCTAGCGGGGGGGTACCAAGAGACCCAGTACTTC.

A remark on this clonotype: A clone one base away is much larger, so this may be a read error. The chain carries TRBV2 and TRBJ2-5; D call uncertain. In germline, CDR1 is SNHLY, CDR2 FYNNEI. The CDR3 covers 13 residues. V lost 6 bases and J 2 bases, leaving 10 bases between the germline ends. The CDR3 DNA reads TGTGCCAGCAGCGCGGCAAAACAAGAGACCCAGTACTTC. Protein product: CASSAAKQETQYF. Variable domain in full (rest from reference TRBV2 and TRBJ2-5): EPEVTQTPSHQVTQMGQEVILRCVPISNHLYFYWYRQILGQKVEFLVSFYNNEISEKSEIFDDQFSVERPDGSNFTLKIRSTKLEDSAMYFCASSAAKQETQYFGPGTRLLVL.

The sample holds many counts of this clonotype. The gene calls are TRBV7-9 and TRBJ1-4; TRBD1 agrees at 8 bases. CDR1 SEHNR and CDR2 FQNEAQ come from the germline V gene (reference sequence). The CDR3 is 14 residues long. V dropped 5 bases and J dropped 4; count of bases not matched to a gene: 3. The CDR3 sequence is CASSRGQVNEKLFF. In nucleotides, the CDR3 is TGTGCCAGCAGCCGGGGACAGGTTAATGAAAAACTGTTTTTT. Full variable domain (missing parts from reference TRBV7-9 and TRBJ1-4): DTGVSQNPRHKITKRGQNVTFRCDPISEHNRLYWYRQTLGQGPEFLTYFQNEAQLEKSRLLSDRFSAERPKGSFSTLEIQRTEQGDSAMYLCASSRGQVNEKLFFGSGTQLSVL.

This clonotype was found many times. V and J are TRBV5-6 and TRBJ2-7; TRBD1 aligns across 8 bases. Losses at the gene ends were 4 bases for V and 5 bases for J; bases not matched to a gene: 5. The germline CDR1 and CDR2 sequences are SGHDT and YYEEEE. The length of the CDR3 is 13 residues. The CDR3 spells CASSPTGADEQYF. CDR3 DNA sequence: TGTGCCAGCAGCCCGACAGGGGCGGACGAGCAGTACTTC.

This clonotype was seen many times. The chain couples TRBV5-8 to TRBJ2-7; D unresolved. Germline V gene sequence: CDR1 SGHTS, CDR2 YDEGEE. This CDR3 is built from 11 residues. The germline V and J ends were trimmed by 2 bases and 5 bases, with 5 bases remaining between them. CDR3 in amino acids: CASSFQNEQYF. The DNA of the CDR3 is TGTGCCAGCAGCTTCCAGAACGAGCAGTACTTC.

This clonotype was counted at least ten times. This chain links TRBV7-9 with TRBJ1-2; no clear D gene. Germline V gene sequence: CDR1 SEHNR, CDR2 FQNEAQ (reference sequence). The CDR3 is 14 amino acids. The ends were cut back, 4 bases at V and 1 base at J, with 10 bases in the middle. The CDR3 bases are TGTGCCAGCAGCTCGTCTGGCTTTAACTATGGCTACACCTTC. The encoded protein is CASSSSGFNYGYTF.

This clonotype was seen ten or more times. This chain uses TRBV2 with TRBJ1-6; 8 bases line up with TRBD1. CDR1 SNHLY and CDR2 FYNNEI come from the germline V gene. This CDR3 has 15 residues. Trimming took 2 bases from V and 6 from J; bases not matched to a gene: 3. The CDR3 DNA follows: TGTGCCAGCAGTGAAAATGGACAGGGTAATTCACCCCTCCACTTT. Protein: CASSENGQGNSPLHF.